The clone carrying this TCR beta chain was observed many times. The CDR3 runs 15 residues. V lost 4 bases, J lost 4 bases, and 11 bases stayed unmatched. The germline V gene has CDR1 SQVTM and CDR2 ANQGSEA. These data come from a study of blood T cells in healthy people across ages. It was with a sample-barcoded 5' primer and a J-beta primer mix that a second PCR of roughly 6 to 12 cycles was run. Each cDNA molecule was tagged by a template-switch adaptor that had 12 random nucleotides. From the 5' RACE reads, TCRdb called clonotypes with MiXCR, one entry per CDR3 protein. There are over 1,300,000 distinct CDR3 sequences in the sample; 59% occur only once, and approximately 7% lies in the top ten.

The chain carries TRBV29-1 and TRBJ2-7; 9 nucleotides line up with TRBD1. The sequence came from a man between 18 and 29 years old in good health. Sequencing was performed on blood. The CDR3 coding sequence is TGCAGCGTTGGGGACAGGGACGCGGTCCCTTACGAGCAGTACTTC. Its protein is CSVGDRDAVPYEQYF.